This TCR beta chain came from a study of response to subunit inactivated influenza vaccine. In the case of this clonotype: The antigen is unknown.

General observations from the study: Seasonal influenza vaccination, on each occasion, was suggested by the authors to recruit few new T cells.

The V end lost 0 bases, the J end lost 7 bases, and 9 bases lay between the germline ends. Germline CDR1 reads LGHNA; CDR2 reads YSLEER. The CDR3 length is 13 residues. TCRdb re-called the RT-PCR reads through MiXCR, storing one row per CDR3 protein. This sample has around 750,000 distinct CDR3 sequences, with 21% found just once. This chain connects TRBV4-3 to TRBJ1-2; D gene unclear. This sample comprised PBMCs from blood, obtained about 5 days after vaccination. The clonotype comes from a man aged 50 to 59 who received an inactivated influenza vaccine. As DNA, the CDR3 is TGCGCCAGCAGCCAAGATCACGGTGGTGGCTACACCTTC. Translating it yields CASSQDHGGGYTF.